A selection of T cell receptor beta chains follows, all from one sample in a study of PD-1 blockade in classical Hodgkin lymphoma. This table comes from immunoSEQ multiplex PCR, and its TCRdb copy is limited to in-frame clones, with some not included. In the table there are around 17,000 clones, roughly three quarters of which are singletons. The sequences come from CD4+ T cells from blood, collected before the fourth cycle of nivolumab. These TCRs come from a human donor with classical Hodgkin lymphoma. Each CDR3 is given without its conserved first and last residue. D genes are given only for firm matches. Expanded clones are given a class, and other clones once, few, many or no size at all.

V,size,J,D,CDR3
TRBV7-2,once,TRBJ2-7,-,ASSRARGREQY
TRBV18,few,TRBJ1-1,-,ASSPNPNTEAF
TRBV28,-,TRBJ2-2,-,ASSLGSSGELF
TRBV6-6,-,TRBJ2-3,TRBD2,ASSQRTSWSDTQY
TRBV28,-,TRBJ2-2,-,ASSEEGELF
TRBV10-3,-,TRBJ2-3,-,AISESKGGRDTDTQY
TRBV27,-,TRBJ1-1,-,ASSLSRGLGAEAF
TRBV4-2,-,TRBJ2-7,TRBD2,ASSQEGTSGNYEQY
TRBV5-1,-,TRBJ2-3,-,ASSLGTFLDTQY
TRBV11-2,-,TRBJ2-1,TRBD2,ASSLRSGSLNNEQF
TRBV5-1,few,TRBJ1-4,-,ASSSATDGKLF
TRBV2,-,TRBJ1-4,TRBD1,ASSEETGRVGEKLF
TRBV7-8,-,TRBJ1-2,-,ASSKRGKVSNYGYT
TRBV6-5,few,TRBJ1-1,-,ASRDTTGGTEAF
TRBV7-9,-,TRBJ1-2,TRBD1,ASSTLQGAGNYGYT
TRBV5-1,-,TRBJ2-1,TRBD2,ASSIAGSSYNEQF
TRBV5-1,-,TRBJ1-3,-,ASSVGQTSSGNTIY
TRBV10-3,-,TRBJ2-5,-,AIRDTSETQY
TRBV19,once,TRBJ2-1,TRBD1,ASSEGTGQTYNEQF
TRBV2,-,TRBJ2-7,-,ASSPRPTGRTYEQY
TRBV5-1,-,TRBJ2-7,TRBD2,ASSLGSASGLGEQY
TRBV30,once,TRBJ1-2,-,AWSVNPVGGYT
TRBV19,once,TRBJ2-1,-,ASSRGEVYNEQF
TRBV29-1,-,TRBJ2-3,-,SAAGTSNTDTQY
TRBV10-3,-,TRBJ2-2,TRBD2,AISDPGGERTGELF
TRBV28,-,TRBJ2-4,-,ASSFAVPVGIQY
TRBV27,-,TRBJ2-3,-,ASSLFQGWADTQY